The table lists the clone carrying this T cell receptor beta chain with a few counts. Its specificity is not known. The data were taken from a study of beta chain features in type 1 diabetes. On the study more broadly: All samples yielded roughly 100 million examined sorted cells. General study points: Patients with type 1 diabetes showed fewer VDJ junction insertions and more deletions. Sequencing of cDNA might inflate the share of cells that strongly express TCR. Comparison showed that naive, central memory and Treg TCRB repertoires appeared more similar among patients than among healthy donors.

As every portion of the isolated RNA was reverse transcribed, the sequencing read expressed TCRB transcripts. The repertoire was sequenced with immunoSEQ multiplex PCR; TCRdb's copy has only in-frame clones and lacks some. The sample shows 300,000 to 350,000 clones, roughly a fifth of them seen only once. The CDR3 has 13 residues. The germline gives CDR1 SGHRS, CDR2 YFSETQ. V was clipped by 2 bases and J by 2 bases, with 7 bases between them. Sequencing used naive CD4+ T cells from blood. This rearrangement joins TRBV5-1 to TRBJ1-1; unclear D gene. The receptor's source is a woman younger than 30 in good health. The CDR3, as DNA: TGCGCCAGCAGCTTTAACAGTAACACTGAAGCTTTCTTT. Protein product: CASSFNSNTEAFF.